A single sample is the source of the 26 T cell receptor beta chains below, sequenced in a study of siplizumab effects on memory and regulatory T cells (dated by TCRdb to about 2019). Library method: the immunoSEQ multiplex PCR assay. TCRdb retrieved this table from immuneACCESS and kept in-frame rearrangements only. Not all clones are present; in checked studies, unresolved V genes account for under half, and no reason is known for the remainder. Here the sample has around 100,000 clones; approximately 94% occur a single time. The ten most abundant clones make up 1% to 1.5% of the sample. The source material was non-Treg CD4+ T cells sorted from blood. In light of the paper, this sample's cell subset or site label describes: FACS-sorted unstimulated CD4+ non-regulatory T cells. The source of these receptors is a human donor in good health.

V is TRBV27 and J is TRBJ2-3, with no clear D. V lost 6 bases, J lost 3 bases, and 10 bases lay in between. From germline, CDR1 is MNHEY and CDR2 SMNVEV (reference sequence). CDR3 length: 13 amino acids. The CDR3 coding sequence is TGTGCCAGCAGCCACACAGCTACAGATACGCAGTATTTT. This encodes CASSHTATDTQYF.

The CDR3 loop reads CASSVTGFLGQPQHF. The CDR3 DNA reads TGTGCCAGCAGTGTAACAGGGTTTCTAGGTCAGCCCCAGCATTTT. The rearrangement links TRBV2 to TRBJ1-5; D is perhaps TRBD1 (6 bases). The CDR3 has 15 residues. V gave up 4 bases and J gave up 6 bases, with 16 bases separating them. CDR1 is SNHLY and CDR2 is FYNNEI in the germline V gene.

This clone was picked up one time. This chain connects TRBV7-3 to TRBJ2-6, with D possibly being TRBD2 (6 bases). This CDR3 is 21 amino acids long. The ends were cut back, 2 bases at V and 0 bases at J, with 23 bases in the middle. Germline V gives CDR1 SGHTA, CDR2 FQGTGA. In nucleotides, the CDR3 is TGTGCCAGCAGCTTACGATCCGGGCTAGCGCTCGCTAGCTCTGGGGCCAACGTCCTGACTTTC. It is translated as CASSLRSGLALASSGANVLTF.

The V and J genes are TRBV28 and TRBJ2-3; D unclear. V was shortened by 3 bases and J by 2 bases, with 6 bases between the two germline ends. The CDR3 is made up of 13 amino acids. Germline CDR1 and CDR2: MDHEN and SYDVKM. The DNA for the CDR3 is TGTGCCAGCAGTTTCGACACCACAGATACGCAGTATTTT. This translates into CASSFDTTDTQYF.

The J gene is TRBJ2-1, the V gene TRBV5-4; D remains ambiguous. This CDR3 has 13 amino acids. V was pared by 1 base and J by 8 bases, with 10 bases between. Germline V CDR1 and CDR2: SGHNT, YYREEE (reference sequence). The CDR3 is CASSLSLPDEQFF. The CDR3 nucleotides read TGTGCCAGCAGCTTGAGTCTTCCGGATGAGCAGTTCTTC. Variable domain in full (rest from reference TRBV5-4 and TRBJ2-1): ETGVTQSPTHLIKTRGQQVTLRCSSQSGHNTVSWYQQALGQGPQFIFQYYREEENGRGNFPPRFSGLQFPNYSSELNVNALELDDSALYLCASSLSLPDEQFFGPGTRLTVL.

The chain uses TRBV29-1 and TRBJ2-3; 8 bases align to TRBD2. Trimming took 4 bases from V and 4 from J; bases not matched to a gene: 10. The CDR3 is made up of 15 amino acids. CDR1 SQVTM and CDR2 ANQGSEA come from the germline V gene. CDR3 protein: CSVALAGVMADTQYF. The DNA for the CDR3 is TGCAGCGTTGCGCTAGCGGGCGTTATGGCAGATACGCAGTATTTT.

This sequence joins TRBV9 and TRBJ2-3; D remains ambiguous. V lost 4 bases, J lost 0 bases, and 12 bases lay in between. The CDR3 totals 15 residues. Germline assignment: CDR1 SGDLS and CDR2 YYNGEE. In nucleotides, the CDR3 is TGTGCCAGCAGCCCACCTGGAGCCAGCACAGATACGCAGTATTTT. Amino acid sequence: CASSPPGASTDTQYF.

The chain couples TRBV25-1 to TRBJ1-2, with TRBD1 as a possible D gene (6 bases). CDR3 length: 15 residues. Between the trimmed V and J ends, which lost 1 base and 4 bases, there was a span of 13 bases. CDR1 is MGHDK, CDR2 SYGVNS, per germline. The CDR3 protein is CASSELTGKSYGYTF. The CDR3 DNA reads TGTGCCAGCAGTGAATTGACAGGAAAATCCTATGGCTACACCTTC.

CDR3 amino acids: CASSPTLAGDTQYF. CDR3 sequence (DNA): TGTGCCAGCAGCCCGACCCTCGCCGGGGATACGCAGTATTTT. The chain uses TRBV7-2 and TRBJ2-3; D not resolved. The CDR3 is made up of 14 amino acids. Germline lookup yields CDR1 SGHTA and CDR2 FQGNSA. V lost 5 bases, J lost 6 bases, and 15 bases lay in between.

The chain has TRBV11-3 and TRBJ2-3; TRBD1 matches 10 bases. V lost 5 bases, J lost 5 bases, and 7 bases stayed unmatched. The CDR3 totals 15 residues. The germline gives CDR1 SGHNT, CDR2 YENEEA. DNA of the CDR3: TGTGCCAGCAGCGATCGGACAGGGGGAGGAGATACGCAGTATTTT. This gives the protein CASSDRTGGGDTQYF.

This chain joins TRBV7-3 and TRBJ1-1, with 9 bases fitting TRBD1. V shed 5 bases, J shed 5 bases, and the junction held 9 bases outside the gene matches. The CDR3 runs 15 residues. Germline V CDR1 and CDR2: SGHTA, FQGTGA. The CDR3 DNA reads TGTGCCAGCAGCCTAAGAGGGACAGGGAATACTGAAGCTTTCTTT. Encoded protein: CASSLRGTGNTEAFF.

The chain employs TRBV7-3 and TRBJ1-2; D gene uncertain. Between the trimmed V and J ends, which lost 5 bases and 8 bases, there was a span of 18 bases. CDR1 SGHTA and CDR2 FQGTGA come from the germline V gene. The CDR3 length is 14 residues. Here the CDR3 reads CASSPDQAVGGYTF. The CDR3 nucleotides read TGTGCCAGCAGCCCGGACCAGGCCGTAGGAGGCTACACCTTC.

The chain combines TRBV5-4 with TRBJ1-3; 10 bases align to TRBD1. The ends lost 5 bases at V and 4 bases at J; junction bases unmatched: 9. Germline lookup yields CDR1 SGHNT and CDR2 YYREEE (reference sequence). This CDR3 is built from 16 residues. The CDR3: CASSLTTGGAGNTIYF. The CDR3 DNA reads as TGTGCCAGCAGTTTAACGACAGGGGGCGCAGGAAACACCATATATTTT.

This clone was picked up one time. CDR3 sequence (DNA): TGCAGCGTTGCGTCGGGAACCTACGAGCAGTACTTC. Its protein is CSVASGTYEQYF. The rearrangement uses TRBV29-1 and TRBJ2-7, with D possibly being TRBD2 (5 bases). The germline CDR1 and CDR2 sequences are SQVTM and ANQGSEA. CDR3 length: 12 amino acids. With 4 bases removed from V and 2 bases from J, the gap between germline ends came to 9 bases.

This clone was seen just once. The chain joins TRBV5-1 to TRBJ2-3; no reliable D call. V was cut by 1 base and J by 3 bases, with 9 bases left in between. Germline V gene lookup returns CDR1 SGHRS and CDR2 YFSETQ. The CDR3 spans 14 residues. CDR3 sequence: CASSLRLRTDTQYF. In DNA, the CDR3 is TGCGCCAGCAGCTTGAGGTTGAGGACAGATACGCAGTATTTT.

J is TRBJ2-2 and V is TRBV7-2; no reliable D call. Trimming stripped 5 bases from V and 2 bases from J, with 6 bases between. CDR1 SGHTA and CDR2 FQGNSA come from the germline V gene. This CDR3 comprises 13 residues. Here the CDR3 reads CASSPGNTGELFF. The DNA for the CDR3 is TGTGCCAGCAGCCCCGGCAACACCGGGGAGCTGTTTTTT.

The gene calls are TRBV2 and TRBJ2-3, with TRBD1 matching 8 bases. The trim removed 5 bases at V and 0 bases at J, leaving 7 bases unmatched. The germline gives CDR1 SNHLY, CDR2 FYNNEI. The CDR3 totals 16 residues. The DNA of the CDR3 is TGTGCCAGCAGTCAAGACAGGGGAGCTAGCACAGATACGCAGTATTTT. It codes for CASSQDRGASTDTQYF.

The CDR3 loop reads CASSIGGKTDTQYF. CDR3 nucleotides: TGTGCCAGTAGTATCGGTGGTAAGACAGATACGCAGTATTTT. The chain employs TRBV19 and TRBJ2-3; D gene unclear. CDR1 and CDR2 (germline): LNHDA, SQIVND (reference sequence). This CDR3 spans 14 amino acids. Between the trimmed V and J ends, which lost 3 bases and 3 bases, there was a span of 10 bases. The whole variable domain, remainder taken from reference TRBV19 and TRBJ2-3, is DGGITQSPKYLFRKEGQNVTLSCEQNLNHDAMYWYRQDPGQGLRLIYYSQIVNDFQKGDIAEGYSVSREKKESFPLTVTSAQKNPTAFYLCASSIGGKTDTQYFGPGTRLTVL.

The J gene is TRBJ2-1, the V gene TRBV6-1; the D gene is possibly TRBD2 (6 bases). Trimming pared 7 bases from V and 14 bases from J, leaving 21 bases between. Germline lookup yields CDR1 MNHNS and CDR2 SASEGT. CDR3 size: 13 residues. The CDR3 spells CASTQAGLASKFF. In DNA form, the CDR3 reads TGTGCCAGCACCCAAGCAGGGCTAGCGAGTAAGTTCTTC.

The CDR3 protein is CASIQGVSYNEQFF. The CDR3 nucleotides are TGTGCCAGCATACAGGGGGTATCCTACAATGAGCAGTTCTTC. The chain has TRBV6-1 and TRBJ2-1; TRBD1 matches at 8 bases. From germline, CDR1 is MNHNS and CDR2 SASEGT. This CDR3 spans 14 amino acids. Trimming took 7 bases from V and 1 from J; bases not matched to a gene: 3.

The chain is built from TRBV7-3 and TRBJ1-1, with 9 bases lining up with TRBD1. V shed 5 bases, J shed 3 bases, and the junction held 7 bases outside the gene matches. This CDR3 contains 15 residues. The germline V gene has CDR1 SGHTA and CDR2 FQGTGA. In nucleotides, the CDR3 is TGTGCCAGCAGCAAGACAGGGGGTTATGACACTGAAGCTTTCTTT. Translation: CASSKTGGYDTEAFF.

V is TRBV19 and J is TRBJ2-7; TRBD1 matches 9 bases. The CDR3 is 15 amino acids. Per germline, CDR1 LNHDA and CDR2 SQIVND (reference sequence). V was pared by 6 bases and J by 2 bases, with 8 bases of the junction left unmatched. The CDR3 is CASSDRGRTAYEQYF. In DNA form, the CDR3 reads TGTGCCAGTAGCGACAGGGGGAGAACAGCCTACGAGCAGTACTTC.

V usage is TRBV5-4 and J usage is TRBJ2-7, with D uncertain. Trimming left V 0 bases short and J 0 bases short, with 7 bases between. CDR1 is SGHNT, CDR2 YYREEE, per germline (reference sequence). The CDR3 sequence is 14 residues long. The CDR3 loop reads CASSLATSSYEQYF. CDR3 nucleotides: TGTGCCAGCAGCTTGGCCACATCCTCCTACGAGCAGTACTTC.

J is TRBJ1-2 and V is TRBV7-9; TRBD1 matches at 9 bases. The germline V gene encodes CDR1 SEHNR and CDR2 FQNEAQ (reference sequence). J was trimmed by 3 bases and V by 0 bases; bases with no gene match: 11. This CDR3 comprises 18 residues. CDR3 sequence (DNA): TGTGCCAGCAGCTTAGCGCAAACAGGGGGCCATTCTCACTATGGCTACACCTTC. It specifies CASSLAQTGGHSHYGYTF.

The rearrangement uses TRBV19 and TRBJ2-7; TRBD1 matches 8 bases. CDR1 and CDR2 (germline): LNHDA, SQIVND (reference sequence). V lost 3 bases to trimming and J lost 4 bases; unmatched junction nucleotides: 2. The CDR3 sequence is 13 residues long. CDR3 bases: TGTGCCAGTAGTATCGACAGGGGATACGAGCAGTACTTC. This codes for CASSIDRGYEQYF.

J is TRBJ2-2 and V is TRBV2, with 7 bases aligning to TRBD1. The V segment lost 5 bases and the J segment 4 bases; nucleotides outside the gene matches: 16. Per germline, CDR1 SNHLY and CDR2 FYNNEI. The CDR3 covers 18 residues. DNA for the CDR3: TGTGCCAGCAGTACAGGGGTGGGGTTCTTTATGAGCACCGGGGAGCTGTTTTTT. Translating gives CASSTGVGFFMSTGELFF.